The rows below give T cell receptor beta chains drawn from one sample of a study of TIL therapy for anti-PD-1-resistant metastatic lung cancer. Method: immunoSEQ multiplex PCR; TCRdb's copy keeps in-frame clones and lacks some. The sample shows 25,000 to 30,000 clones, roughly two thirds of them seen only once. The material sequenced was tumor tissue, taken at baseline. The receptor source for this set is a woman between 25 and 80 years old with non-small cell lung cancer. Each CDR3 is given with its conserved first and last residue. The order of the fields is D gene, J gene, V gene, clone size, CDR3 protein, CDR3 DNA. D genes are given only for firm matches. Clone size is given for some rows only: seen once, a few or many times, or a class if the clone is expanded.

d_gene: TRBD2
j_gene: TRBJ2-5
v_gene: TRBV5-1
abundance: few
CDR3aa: CASSPGGGSWETQYF
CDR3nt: TGCGCCAGCAGCCCCGGCGGGGGTTCGTGGGAGACCCAGTACTTC

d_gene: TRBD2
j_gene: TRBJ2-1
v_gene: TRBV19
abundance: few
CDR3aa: CASREGLAGRDEQFF
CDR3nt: TGTGCCAGTAGAGAAGGACTAGCGGGACGGGATGAGCAGTTCTTC

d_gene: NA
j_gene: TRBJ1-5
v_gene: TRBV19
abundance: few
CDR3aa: CASSPDRSQPQHF
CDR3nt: TGTGCCAGTAGTCCGGACCGGAGTCAGCCCCAGCATTTT

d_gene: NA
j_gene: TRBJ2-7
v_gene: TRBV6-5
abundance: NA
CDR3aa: CASSRAGAHYEQYF
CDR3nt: TGTGCCAGCAGTAGGGCAGGGGCCCACTACGAGCAGTACTTC

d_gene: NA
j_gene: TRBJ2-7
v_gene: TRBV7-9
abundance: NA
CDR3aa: CASRALGDSYEQYF
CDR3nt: TGTGCCAGCAGAGCCCTGGGGGACTCCTACGAGCAGTACTTC

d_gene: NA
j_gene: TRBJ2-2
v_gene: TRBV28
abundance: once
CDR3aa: CAALGLTNTGELFF
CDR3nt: TGTGCCGCCCTCGGGCTAACAAACACCGGGGAGCTGTTTTTT

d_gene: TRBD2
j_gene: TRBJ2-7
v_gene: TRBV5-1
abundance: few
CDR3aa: CASSWSGSKNEQYF
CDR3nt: TGCGCCAGCAGCTGGAGCGGGAGCAAAAACGAGCAGTACTTC

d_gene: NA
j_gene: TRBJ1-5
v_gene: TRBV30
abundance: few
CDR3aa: CAWSVTRNSNQPQHF
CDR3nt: TGTGCCTGGAGTGTAACTAGGAATAGCAATCAGCCCCAGCATTTT

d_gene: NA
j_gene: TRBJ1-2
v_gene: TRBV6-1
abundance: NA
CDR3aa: CASLGGSNYGYTF
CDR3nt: TGTGCCAGCCTCGGGGGATCTAACTATGGCTACACCTTC

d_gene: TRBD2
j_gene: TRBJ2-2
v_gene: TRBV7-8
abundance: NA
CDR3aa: CASSGAGGGPPGELFF
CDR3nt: TGTGCCAGCAGCGGAGCCGGGGGAGGGCCTCCCGGGGAGCTGTTTTTT

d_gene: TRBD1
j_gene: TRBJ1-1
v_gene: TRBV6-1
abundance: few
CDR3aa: CASSITGGRTEAFF
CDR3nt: TGTGCCAGCAGTATTACAGGGGGCCGGACTGAAGCTTTCTTT

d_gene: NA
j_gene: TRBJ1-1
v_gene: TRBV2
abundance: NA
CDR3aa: CASSPISGAETFF
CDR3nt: TGTGCCAGCAGTCCCATTTCAGGGGCTGAAACTTTCTTT

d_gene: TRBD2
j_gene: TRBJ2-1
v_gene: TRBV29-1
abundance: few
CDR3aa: CSGAPSGSYNEQFF
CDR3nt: TGCAGCGGTGCGCCTAGCGGGAGTTACAATGAGCAGTTCTTC

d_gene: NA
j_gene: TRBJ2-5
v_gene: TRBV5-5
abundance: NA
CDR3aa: CASSLRPPTAETQYF
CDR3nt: TGTGCCAGCAGCTTGCGTCCGCCCACCGCAGAGACCCAGTACTTC

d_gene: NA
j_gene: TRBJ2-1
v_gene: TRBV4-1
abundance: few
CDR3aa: CASSHSPSRQGNEQFF
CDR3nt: TGCGCCAGCAGCCATAGCCCGAGCCGCCAAGGCAATGAGCAGTTCTTC

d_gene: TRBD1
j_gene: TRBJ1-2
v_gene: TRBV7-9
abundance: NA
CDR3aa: CASSPETGGLLHGYTF
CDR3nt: TGTGCCAGCAGCCCGGAGACAGGGGGCTTATTGCATGGCTACACCTTC

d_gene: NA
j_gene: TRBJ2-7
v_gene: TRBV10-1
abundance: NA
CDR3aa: CASSEAYEQYF
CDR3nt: TGCGCCAGCAGTGAAGCGTACGAGCAGTACTTC

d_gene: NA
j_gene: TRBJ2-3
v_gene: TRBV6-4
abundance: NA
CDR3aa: CASSDKATDTQYF
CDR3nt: TGTGCCAGCAGTGACAAGGCCACAGATACGCAGTATTTT

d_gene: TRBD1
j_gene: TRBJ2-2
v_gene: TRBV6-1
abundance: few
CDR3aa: CAGTHRGSTGELFF
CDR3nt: TGTGCCGGAACCCACAGGGGGAGTACCGGGGAGCTGTTTTTT

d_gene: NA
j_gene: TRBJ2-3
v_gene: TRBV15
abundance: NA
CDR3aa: CATSRGLKGADTQYF
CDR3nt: TGTGCCACCAGCAGGGGGTTAAAAGGGGCAGATACGCAGTATTTT

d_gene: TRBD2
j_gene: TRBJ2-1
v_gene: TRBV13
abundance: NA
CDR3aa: CASSARGTSGDSHEQFF
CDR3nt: TGTGCCAGCAGCGCCCGGGGGACTAGCGGGGATTCCCATGAGCAGTTCTTC

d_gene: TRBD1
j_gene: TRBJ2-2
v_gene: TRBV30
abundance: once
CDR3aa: CAFGTANTGELFF
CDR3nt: TGTGCCTTCGGGACAGCGAACACCGGGGAGCTGTTTTTT

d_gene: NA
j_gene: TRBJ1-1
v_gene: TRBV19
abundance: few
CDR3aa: CASNYFQGRDAFF
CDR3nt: TGTGCCAGTAACTACTTCCAGGGACGGGATGCTTTCTTT

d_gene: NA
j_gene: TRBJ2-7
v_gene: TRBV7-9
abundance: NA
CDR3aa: CASSLDFLSSYEQYF
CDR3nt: TGTGCCAGCAGCCTGGACTTCTTGAGCTCCTACGAGCAGTACTTC

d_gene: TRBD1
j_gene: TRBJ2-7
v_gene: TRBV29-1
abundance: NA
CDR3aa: CSVEGGQGTPREQYF
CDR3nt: TGCAGCGTTGAAGGCGGACAGGGTACTCCCCGCGAGCAGTACTTC

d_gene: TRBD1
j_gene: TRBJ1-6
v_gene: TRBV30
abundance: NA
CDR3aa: CAWRGGTGKNRNSPLHF
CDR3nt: TGTGCCTGGCGCGGGGGGACAGGCAAAAATCGTAATTCACCCCTCCACTTT

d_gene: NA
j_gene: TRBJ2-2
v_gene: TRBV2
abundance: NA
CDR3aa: CASRGDAGELFF
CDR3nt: TGTGCCAGCAGGGGGGACGCCGGGGAGCTGTTTTTT

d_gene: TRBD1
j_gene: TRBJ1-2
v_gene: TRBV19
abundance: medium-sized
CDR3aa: CASSPSDRIYGYTF
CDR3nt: TGTGCCAGTAGTCCGTCGGACAGGATCTATGGCTACACCTTC

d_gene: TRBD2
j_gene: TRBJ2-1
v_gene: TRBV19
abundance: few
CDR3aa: CASSILAGEGGEQFF
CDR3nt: TGTGCCAGTAGTATCCTAGCGGGAGAGGGTGGTGAGCAGTTCTTC

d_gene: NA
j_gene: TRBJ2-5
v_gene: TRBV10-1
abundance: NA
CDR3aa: CASSDLPAETQYF
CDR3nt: TGCGCCAGCAGTGATCTCCCGGCGGAGACCCAGTACTTC

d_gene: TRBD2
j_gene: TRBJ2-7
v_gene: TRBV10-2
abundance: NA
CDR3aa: CASSQTSGGTWEQYF
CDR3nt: TGCGCCAGCAGTCAGACAAGCGGGGGTACTTGGGAGCAGTACTTC

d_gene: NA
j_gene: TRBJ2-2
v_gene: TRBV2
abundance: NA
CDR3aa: CARGGLAENTGELFF
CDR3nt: TGTGCCAGGGGGGGGCTAGCGGAGAACACCGGGGAGCTGTTTTTT

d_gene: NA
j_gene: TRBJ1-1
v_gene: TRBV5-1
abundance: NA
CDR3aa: CASSPGLRGTEAFF
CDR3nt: TGCGCCAGCAGCCCCGGCCTCCGGGGGACTGAAGCTTTCTTT

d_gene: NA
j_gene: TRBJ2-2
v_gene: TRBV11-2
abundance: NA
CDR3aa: CASSLDSGRTNTGELFF
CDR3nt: TGTGCCAGCAGCTTAGATTCGGGACGTACGAACACCGGGGAGCTGTTTTTT

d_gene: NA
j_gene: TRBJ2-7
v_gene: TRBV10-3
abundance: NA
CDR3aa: CASSENYEQYF
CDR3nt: TGTGCCTCCAGCGAGAACTACGAGCAGTACTTC

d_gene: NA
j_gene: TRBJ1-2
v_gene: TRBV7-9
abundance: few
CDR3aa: CASSPNEWGRYGYTF
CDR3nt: TGTGCCAGCAGCCCGAATGAGTGGGGCCGCTATGGCTACACCTTC

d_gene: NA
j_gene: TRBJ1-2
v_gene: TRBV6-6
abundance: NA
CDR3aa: CASSSIEQGFYGYTF
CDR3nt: TGTGCCAGCAGTTCCATCGAACAGGGATTCTATGGCTACACCTTC

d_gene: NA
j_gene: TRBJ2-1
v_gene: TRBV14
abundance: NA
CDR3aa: CASSQVLEQFF
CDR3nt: TGTGCCAGCAGCCAAGTGCTTGAGCAGTTCTTC

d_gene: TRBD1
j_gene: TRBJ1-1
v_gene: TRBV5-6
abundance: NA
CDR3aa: CASSTVRDRDHTEAFF
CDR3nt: TGTGCCAGCAGCACGGTCCGGGACAGGGATCACACTGAAGCTTTCTTT

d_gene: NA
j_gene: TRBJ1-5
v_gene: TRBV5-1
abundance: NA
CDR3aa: CASSLDGSYYQPQHF
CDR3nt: TGCGCCAGCAGCTTGGACGGGTCCTATTATCAGCCCCAGCATTTT

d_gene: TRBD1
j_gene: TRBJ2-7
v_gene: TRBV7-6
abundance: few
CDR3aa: CASSSPGGQGHEQYF
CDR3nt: TGTGCCAGCAGCTCCCCGGGGGGACAGGGCCACGAGCAGTACTTC

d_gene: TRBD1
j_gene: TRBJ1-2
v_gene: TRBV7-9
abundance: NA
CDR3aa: CASRESGGREGYTF
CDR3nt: TGTGCCAGCAGAGAATCAGGGGGCCGGGAGGGCTACACCTTC

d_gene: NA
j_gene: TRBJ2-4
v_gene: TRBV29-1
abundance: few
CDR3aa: CSVNTQARGNIQYF
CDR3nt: TGCAGCGTTAACACACAGGCTCGGGGAAACATTCAGTACTTC

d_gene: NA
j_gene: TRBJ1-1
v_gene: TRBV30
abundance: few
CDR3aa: CAWSRDWEAFF
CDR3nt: TGTGCCTGGAGTAGGGACTGGGAAGCTTTCTTT

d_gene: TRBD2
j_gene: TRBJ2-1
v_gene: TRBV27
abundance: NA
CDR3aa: CASSFPGLAGAVDEQFF
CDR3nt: TGTGCCAGCAGTTTCCCCGGACTAGCGGGAGCGGTGGATGAGCAGTTCTTC

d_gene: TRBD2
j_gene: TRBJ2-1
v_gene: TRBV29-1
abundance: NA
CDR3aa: CSVGRGDVNEQFF
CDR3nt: TGCAGCGTTGGTCGGGGGGACGTGAATGAGCAGTTCTTC

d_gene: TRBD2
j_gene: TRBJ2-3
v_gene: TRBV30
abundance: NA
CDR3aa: CAWSVIGRDYTDTQYF
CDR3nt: TGTGCCTGGAGTGTCATTGGTCGGGACTACACAGATACGCAGTATTTT

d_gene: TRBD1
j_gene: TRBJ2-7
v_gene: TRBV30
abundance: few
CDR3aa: CAWSVPGQDLVYEQYF
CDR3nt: TGTGCCTGGAGTGTCCCGGGACAGGATTTGGTCTACGAGCAGTACTTC

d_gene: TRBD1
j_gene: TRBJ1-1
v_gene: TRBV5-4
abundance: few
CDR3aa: CASSLGTGPEAFF
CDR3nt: TGTGCCAGCAGCTTAGGGACAGGGCCTGAAGCTTTCTTT

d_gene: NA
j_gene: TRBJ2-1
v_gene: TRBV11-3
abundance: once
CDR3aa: CASSLGKSEQFF
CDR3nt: TGTGCCAGCAGCTTGGGAAAATCTGAGCAGTTCTTC

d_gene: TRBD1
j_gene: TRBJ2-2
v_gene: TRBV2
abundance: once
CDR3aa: CASKGQGASWNTGELFF
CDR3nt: TGTGCCAGCAAGGGACAGGGGGCGTCATGGAACACCGGGGAGCTGTTTTTT

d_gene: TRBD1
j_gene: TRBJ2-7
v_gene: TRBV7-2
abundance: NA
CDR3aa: CASSLNRGSYEQYF
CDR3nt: TGTGCCAGCAGCTTAAACAGGGGATCCTACGAGCAGTACTTC

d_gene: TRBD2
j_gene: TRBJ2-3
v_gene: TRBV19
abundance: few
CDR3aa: CASSDRDYQDTQYF
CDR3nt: TGTGCCAGTAGTGACCGGGACTACCAAGATACGCAGTATTTT

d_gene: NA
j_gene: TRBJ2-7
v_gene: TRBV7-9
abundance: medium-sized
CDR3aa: CASSSRVDEQYF
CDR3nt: TGTGCCAGCAGCTCCCGCGTGGACGAGCAGTACTTC

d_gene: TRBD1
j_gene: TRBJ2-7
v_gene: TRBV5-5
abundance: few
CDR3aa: CASSLGPGQGFEQYF
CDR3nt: TGTGCCAGCAGCTTGGGGCCGGGACAGGGGTTCGAGCAGTACTTC

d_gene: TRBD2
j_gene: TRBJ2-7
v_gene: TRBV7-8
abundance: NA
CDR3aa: CASSLGAAGGAGTYEQYF
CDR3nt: TGTGCCAGCAGCTTAGGAGCCGCCGGGGGAGCGGGGACCTACGAGCAGTACTTC

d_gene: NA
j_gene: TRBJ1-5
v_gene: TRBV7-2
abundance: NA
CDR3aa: CASSLGGPPNQPQHF
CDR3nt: TGTGCCAGCAGCTTAGGCGGACCCCCAAATCAGCCCCAGCATTTT